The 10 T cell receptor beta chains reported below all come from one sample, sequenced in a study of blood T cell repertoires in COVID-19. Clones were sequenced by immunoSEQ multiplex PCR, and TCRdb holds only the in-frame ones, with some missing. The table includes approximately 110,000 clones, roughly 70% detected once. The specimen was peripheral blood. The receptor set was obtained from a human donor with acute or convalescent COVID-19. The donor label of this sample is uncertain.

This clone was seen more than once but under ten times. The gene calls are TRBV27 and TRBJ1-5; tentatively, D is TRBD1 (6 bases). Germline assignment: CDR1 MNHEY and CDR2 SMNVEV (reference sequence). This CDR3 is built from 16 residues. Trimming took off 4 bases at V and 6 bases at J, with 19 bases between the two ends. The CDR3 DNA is TGTGCCAGCAGTTCCATGGGGCGGGGGCAAGGTCAGCCCCAGCATTTT. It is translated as CASSSMGRGQGQPQHF.

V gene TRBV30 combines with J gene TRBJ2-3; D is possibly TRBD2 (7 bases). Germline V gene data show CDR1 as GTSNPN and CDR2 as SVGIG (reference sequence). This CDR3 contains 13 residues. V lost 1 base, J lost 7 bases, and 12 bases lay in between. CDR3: CAWSAPGGYTQYF. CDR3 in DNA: TGTGCCTGGAGTGCGCCGGGGGGCTATACGCAGTATTTT.

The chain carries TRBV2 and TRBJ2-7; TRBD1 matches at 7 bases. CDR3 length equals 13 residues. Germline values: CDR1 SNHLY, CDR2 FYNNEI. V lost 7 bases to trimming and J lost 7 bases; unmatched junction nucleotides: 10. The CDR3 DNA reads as TGTGCCAGCATCAGACAGGGCTTGGGGGAGCAGTACTTC. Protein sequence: CASIRQGLGEQYF.

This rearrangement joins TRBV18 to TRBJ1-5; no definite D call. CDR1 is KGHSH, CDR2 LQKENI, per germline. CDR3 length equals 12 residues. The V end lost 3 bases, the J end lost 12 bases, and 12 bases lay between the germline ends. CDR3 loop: CASSPSSGNQHF. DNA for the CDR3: TGTGCCAGCTCACCCTCCTCCGGGAACCAGCATTTT.

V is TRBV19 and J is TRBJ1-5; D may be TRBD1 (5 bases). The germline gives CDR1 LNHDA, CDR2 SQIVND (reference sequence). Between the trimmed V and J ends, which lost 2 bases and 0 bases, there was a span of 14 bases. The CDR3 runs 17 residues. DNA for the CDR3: TGTGCCAGTAGTATAAGCCCCTACAGGTCTAGCAATCAGCCCCAGCATTTT. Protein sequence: CASSISPYRSSNQPQHF.

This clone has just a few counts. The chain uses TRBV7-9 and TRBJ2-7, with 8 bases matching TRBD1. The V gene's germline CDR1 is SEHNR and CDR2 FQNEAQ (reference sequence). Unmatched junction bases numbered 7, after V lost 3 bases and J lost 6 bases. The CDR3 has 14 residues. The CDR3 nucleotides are TGTGCCAGCAGCTTCACCGGACAGGGTAGCGAGCAGTACTTC. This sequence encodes CASSFTGQGSEQYF.

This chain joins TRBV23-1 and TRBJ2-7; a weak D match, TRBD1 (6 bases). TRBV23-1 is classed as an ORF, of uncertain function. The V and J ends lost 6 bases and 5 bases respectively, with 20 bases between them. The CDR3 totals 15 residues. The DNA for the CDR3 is TGCGCCAGCAGCCTACCTCGGACAGATCTTGACGAGCAGTACGTC. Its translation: CASSLPRTDLDEQYV.

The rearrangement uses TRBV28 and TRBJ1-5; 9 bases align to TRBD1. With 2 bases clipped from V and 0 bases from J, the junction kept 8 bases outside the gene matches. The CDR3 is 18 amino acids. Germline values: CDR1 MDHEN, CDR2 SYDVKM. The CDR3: CASSLPTGGWYSNQPQHF. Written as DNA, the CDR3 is TGTGCCAGCAGTTTACCGACAGGGGGGTGGTATAGCAATCAGCCCCAGCATTTT.

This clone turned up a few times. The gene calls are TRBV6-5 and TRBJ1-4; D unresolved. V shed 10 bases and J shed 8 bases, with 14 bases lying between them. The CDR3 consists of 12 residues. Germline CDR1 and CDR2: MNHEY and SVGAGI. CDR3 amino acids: CATAEVREKLFF. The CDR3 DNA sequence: TGTGCCACAGCGGAGGTGAGGGAAAAACTGTTTTTT.

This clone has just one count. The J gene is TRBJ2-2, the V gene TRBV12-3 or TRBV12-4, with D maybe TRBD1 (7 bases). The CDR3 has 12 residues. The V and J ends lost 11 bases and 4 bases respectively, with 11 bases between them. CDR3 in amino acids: CAFQGGTGELFF. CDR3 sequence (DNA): TGTGCCTTCCAGGGGGGCACCGGGGAGCTGTTTTTT.